This is a list of T cell receptor beta chains from one sample in a study of cytomegalovirus exposure and HLA in healthy donors. Clones were read by immunoSEQ multiplex PCR, and TCRdb kept only the in-frame ones, dropping some. The data hold some 110,000 clones, with roughly 80% observed a single time. Input material: PBMCs. These receptors were collected from a man aged 30-40 years in good health and CMV-seropositive. CDR3s leave out the opening cysteine and the closing phenylalanine or tryptophan. The order of the fields is V gene, D gene, J gene, CDR3 protein. D genes are given only for firm matches.

>TRBV19|-|TRBJ1-1
ASSFGSVMNTEAF
>TRBV18|TRBD2|TRBJ2-1
ASSPPGLAVFEQF
>TRBV11-1|TRBD1|TRBJ2-2
ASSFIGGDMDTGELF
>TRBV5-1|-|TRBJ2-6
ASSQDSGANVLT
>TRBV25-1|-|TRBJ1-1
ASTLRTEAF
>TRBV19|TRBD1|TRBJ1-2
ASKPQGSRGYT
>TRBV5-6|TRBD1|TRBJ2-2
ASSFGWTGANTGELF
>TRBV7-2|-|TRBJ1-4
ASSSESGLNEKLF
>TRBV13|TRBD1|TRBJ1-5
ASSLVGDRGSNQPQH
>TRBV11-2|TRBD1|TRBJ1-6
ASSSGQGYSPLH
>TRBV7-6|TRBD2|TRBJ2-1
ASSLAPGLAGGGSYNEQF
>TRBV5-5|TRBD1|TRBJ2-1
ASSFRDRGGNEQF
>TRBV4-1|-|TRBJ1-1
ASSQVKKGAEAF
>TRBV5-4|-|TRBJ1-1
ASSPRLGSGTEAF
>TRBV6-1|-|TRBJ1-2
ASSLLRANYGYT
>TRBV13|-|TRBJ2-7
ASSLPPPYYEQY
>TRBV7-9|-|TRBJ2-5
ASSLGGLAPETQY
>TRBV5-6|-|TRBJ2-5
ASSAGHLETQY
>TRBV5-1|-|TRBJ1-1
ASSLAQGSMNTEAF
>TRBV7-9|-|TRBJ1-2
AGSYGDTGPAYGYT
>TRBV5-1|TRBD1|TRBJ2-2
ASSSPGQGRTGELF
>TRBV14|-|TRBJ1-4
ASSRALDEKLF
>TRBV6-6|-|TRBJ1-2
ASSPAGIGYT
>TRBV7-2|TRBD2|TRBJ2-5
ASSLGGWETQY
>TRBV6-5|-|TRBJ2-4
ASSYSMTGNIQY
>TRBV10-1|-|TRBJ1-1
ASSQDWNTEAF
>TRBV2|TRBD1|TRBJ1-5
ASRGQGVGNQPQH
>TRBV28|TRBD2|TRBJ2-3
ASSSRERATDTQY
>TRBV10-3|-|TRBJ1-1
AISQGVETEAF
>TRBV14|-|TRBJ2-1
ASSQERRADEQF
>TRBV7-9|TRBD1|TRBJ2-7
ASSPPGQGAYEQY
>TRBV7-2|TRBD1|TRBJ1-5
ASSRTGGSQPQH
>TRBV5-1|-|TRBJ1-2
ASSLARADGYT
>TRBV5-4|TRBD1|TRBJ2-1
ASSLLTGTHNEQF
>TRBV5-1|TRBD1|TRBJ1-4
ASRSGQGDEKLF
>TRBV7-9|TRBD1|TRBJ1-1
AGGQGATTEAF
>TRBV5-4|-|TRBJ2-2
ASSLGQNTGELF
>TRBV6-5|TRBD1|TRBJ2-3
ASSSTGTGVVDTQY
>TRBV5-1|TRBD2|TRBJ2-1
ASSAGLASYNEQF
>TRBV5-1|TRBD1|TRBJ1-6
ASSPGGRGLSNSPLH
>TRBV28|-|TRBJ2-5
ASSPPPGETQY
>TRBV2|-|TRBJ1-5
ASSAERNSNQPQH
>TRBV7-9|TRBD1|TRBJ1-2
ASSLQGADYGYT
>TRBV2|TRBD1|TRBJ1-2
ASVDRGRYGYT
>TRBV27|TRBD2|TRBJ2-1
ASSYGTSGDNEQF
>TRBV19|TRBD2|TRBJ2-3
ASSIAGVDTQY
>TRBV18|TRBD2|TRBJ2-5
ASSPPGRPGGETQY